These 21 T cell receptor beta chains were sequenced from one sample in a study of blood T cell repertoires in COVID-19. Profiling relied on immunoSEQ multiplex PCR, and the TCRdb table lists in-frame clones only, not all of them. This sample has approximately 220,000 clones; 83% occur once, and the top ten carry 3% to 4.5%. Sequenced sample: PBMCs or T cells enriched from blood (not recorded which). The receptors derive from a woman aged 40 to 55 who had been exposed to COVID-19.

The V gene is TRBV19, the J gene TRBJ2-5; tentative D call: TRBD1 (6 bases). With 5 bases removed from V and 5 bases from J, the gap between germline ends came to 15 bases. This CDR3 is built from 14 residues. Germline V CDR1 and CDR2: LNHDA, SQIVND (reference sequence). This CDR3 is CASSLRGGTETQYF. The CDR3 DNA follows: TGTGCCAGTAGTCTCCGAGGGGGTACGGAGACCCAGTACTTC.

This clone has only a few counts. This chain uses TRBV27 with TRBJ1-4, with 7 positions matching TRBD1. V shed 0 bases and J 8 bases; nucleotides not matched to a gene: 3. The CDR3 is 14 amino acids. Germline V gene sequence: CDR1 MNHEY, CDR2 SMNVEV (reference sequence). The DNA of the CDR3 is TGTGCCAGCAGTTTATCAATCAGGGGGGAAAAACTGTTTTTT. Translating it yields CASSLSIRGEKLFF.

V and J are TRBV19 and TRBJ1-3, with 9 bases matching TRBD1. The ends lost 7 bases at V and 4 bases at J; junction bases unmatched: 5. This CDR3 contains 14 residues. The germline V gene has CDR1 LNHDA and CDR2 SQIVND (reference sequence). CDR3 amino acids: CASNPDRGGNTIYF. The CDR3 nucleotides read TGTGCCAGTAACCCGGACAGGGGCGGAAACACCATATATTTT.

The chain couples TRBV6-5 to TRBJ1-2; TRBD1 might be the D (6 bases). Trimming shortened V by 6 bases and J by 1 base, and 12 bases separated the two germline ends. Germline-derived CDR1 and CDR2 are MNHEY and SVGAGI. The CDR3 runs 14 residues. The CDR3 spells CASRGARDNYGYTF. In nucleotides, the CDR3 is TGTGCCAGCAGGGGGGCCCGCGATAACTATGGCTACACCTTC.

V and J are TRBV19 and TRBJ1-5; tentatively, D is TRBD1 (6 bases). Germline lookup yields CDR1 LNHDA and CDR2 SQIVND (reference sequence). The CDR3 consists of 15 residues. The ends were cut back, 3 bases at V and 4 bases at J, with 13 bases in the middle. DNA of the CDR3: TGTGCCAGTAGTATGGGGGCACGGACAAATCAGCCCCAGCATTTT. It encodes CASSMGARTNQPQHF.

V and J are TRBV6-5 and TRBJ1-1; 7 bases match TRBD1. With V trimmed by 6 bases and J by 1 base, 5 bases remained unmatched. Looked up from germline, CDR1 is MNHEY and CDR2 is SVGAGI. The CDR3 loop spans 14 amino acids. CDR3 in amino acids: CASRRGQTNTEAFF. CDR3 DNA: TGTGCCAGCAGGAGGGGACAGACGAACACTGAAGCTTTCTTT.

The chain uses TRBV11-1 and TRBJ2-1; D possibly corresponds to TRBD2 (6 bases). This CDR3 region has 12 residues. The V gene's germline CDR1 is SGHAT and CDR2 FQDESV (reference sequence). Trimming cost V 4 bases and J 8 bases, with 9 bases left between them. The CDR3 reads CASSSTSHEQFF. CDR3 DNA: TGTGCCAGCAGCTCGACTAGTCATGAGCAGTTCTTC.

The gene calls are TRBV9 and TRBJ2-7; no clear D. The CDR3 length is 12 residues. Germline-derived CDR1 and CDR2 are SGDLS and YYNGEE. With 2 bases removed from V and 0 bases from J, the gap between germline ends came to 3 bases. The CDR3 DNA sequence: TGTGCCAGCAGCGTTAACTCCTACGAGCAGTACTTC. Its protein product is CASSVNSYEQYF.

CDR3 nucleotide sequence: TGTGCCAGCAGCCTCACATACAGAACAACTAATGAAAAACTGTTTTTT. This gives the protein CASSLTYRTTNEKLFF. The gene calls are TRBV7-9 and TRBJ1-4; the D is unclear. CDR1 is SEHNR and CDR2 is FQNEAQ in the germline V gene (reference sequence). The length of the CDR3 is 16 residues. V gave up 5 bases and J gave up 0 bases, with 13 bases separating them.

The chain links TRBV3-1 (or the pseudogene TRBV3-2) to TRBJ1-1; D ambiguous. Trimming took off 1 base at V and 4 bases at J, with 13 bases between the two ends. The CDR3 covers 15 residues. In germline, CDR1 is LGHDT, CDR2 YNNKEL (reference sequence). The DNA for the CDR3 is TGTGCCAGCAGCCAAGGTCTTGGGCAGGCCACTGAAGCTTTCTTT. Protein sequence: CASSQGLGQATEAFF.

This clone was counted only a few times. The V call is TRBV14, the J call TRBJ1-1, with D unclear. The CDR3 is made up of 12 amino acids. From germline, CDR1 is SGHDN and CDR2 FVKESK. V was trimmed by 0 bases and J by 11 bases, leaving 10 bases between them. The CDR3 DNA sequence: TGTGCCAGCAGCCAAGATGGCCCACAGGCTTTCTTT. This codes for CASSQDGPQAFF.

This clone has a single count. V is TRBV7-9 and J is TRBJ2-3; 7 nucleotides agree with TRBD1. Germline V gives CDR1 SEHNR, CDR2 FQNEAQ (reference sequence). Trimming took 5 bases from V and 0 from J; bases not matched to a gene: 8. The CDR3 spans 16 residues. The CDR3 sequence: CASSTGTATSTDTQYF. As DNA, the CDR3 is TGTGCCAGCAGCACCGGGACAGCAACTAGCACAGATACGCAGTATTTT.

This clone was seen more than once but under ten times. The J gene is TRBJ1-1, the V gene TRBV30, with D perhaps matching TRBD1 (5 bases). Germline CDR1 reads GTSNPN; CDR2 reads SVGIG (reference sequence). Trimming stripped 0 bases from V and 3 bases from J, with 11 bases between. The CDR3 has 14 residues. The CDR3 spells CAWSVGLGDTEAFF. CDR3 nucleotide sequence: TGTGCCTGGAGTGTAGGGTTAGGGGACACTGAAGCTTTCTTT.

V usage is TRBV11-2 and J usage is TRBJ2-5; D gene unclear. Germline V gene sequence: CDR1 SGHAT, CDR2 FQNNGV. Trimming left V 5 bases short and J 5 bases short, with 9 bases between. The CDR3 runs to 12 residues. The CDR3, as DNA: TGTGCCAGCAGCCCCCAGGCGGAGACCCAGTACTTC. Protein sequence: CASSPQAETQYF.

The gene calls are TRBV3-1 (or the pseudogene TRBV3-2) and TRBJ1-4; 9 positions agree with TRBD1. Germline lookup yields CDR1 LGHDT and CDR2 YNNKEL (reference sequence). The junction had 7 bases not matched to a gene; V was cut back by 4 bases and J by 10 bases. This CDR3 is built from 14 residues. CDR3: CASSLGQGRAKLFF. The CDR3 DNA sequence: TGTGCCAGCAGCCTTGGACAGGGGAGGGCAAAACTGTTTTTT.

V usage is TRBV5-1 and J usage is TRBJ2-4; 11 bases are a match to TRBD1. The CDR3 consists of 15 residues. The germline CDR1 and CDR2 sequences are SGHRS and YFSETQ. The V and J ends lost 4 bases and 6 bases, in that order; junction bases with no gene match: 6. The DNA for the CDR3 is TGCGCCAGCAGCCTCACCGGGACAGGGGGAAACATTCAGTACTTC. This sequence encodes CASSLTGTGGNIQYF. The full variable domain, rest sourced from reference TRBV5-1 and TRBJ2-4, is KAGVTQTPRYLIKTRGQQVTLSCSPISGHRSVSWYQQTPGQGLQFLFEYFSETQRNKGNFPGRFSGRQFSNSRSEMNVSTLELGDSALYLCASSLTGTGGNIQYFGAGTRLSVL.

The table lists this clone with a few counts. The chain carries TRBV6-2 or TRBV6-3 and TRBJ1-2; D gene ambiguous. In germline, CDR1 is MNHEY, CDR2 SVGEGT. V lost 6 bases to trimming and J lost 5 bases, with 22 bases between them. The CDR3 loop spans 16 amino acids. CDR3 protein: CASSNSDGLLTYGYTF. For the CDR3, the DNA is TGTGCCAGCAGCAACTCGGACGGACTCTTAACTTATGGCTACACCTTC.

The sample holds one count of this clone. The chain is built from TRBV29-1 and TRBJ1-1; D remains unclear. V was cut by 3 bases and J by 1 base, with 3 bases left in between. The CDR3 sequence is 11 residues long. In germline, CDR1 is SQVTM, CDR2 ANQGSEA. CDR3 nucleotides: TGCAGCGTTGACGGGAACACTGAAGCTTTCTTT. The encoded protein is CSVDGNTEAFF.

The V and J genes are TRBV6-5 and TRBJ2-7; 10 bases line up with TRBD1. This CDR3 is 14 amino acids long. Germline V lookup: CDR1 MNHEY, CDR2 SVGAGI. Trimming took 8 bases from V and 4 from J; bases not matched to a gene: 8. In DNA form, the CDR3 reads TGTGCCAGCCGCCGACAGGGGGCTAGGTACGAGCAGTACTTC. Translating it yields CASRRQGARYEQYF.

The sample holds a few counts of this clone. The chain joins TRBV7-9 to TRBJ2-1; no definite D call. The CDR3 consists of 12 residues. V was trimmed by 1 base and J by 6 bases, leaving 4 bases between them. Germline V gives CDR1 SEHNR, CDR2 FQNEAQ (reference sequence). CDR3 region: CASSLVANEQFF. The CDR3, as DNA: TGTGCCAGCAGCTTAGTAGCCAATGAGCAGTTCTTC.

V and J are TRBV30 and TRBJ1-1; TRBD1 matches 7 bases. The length of the CDR3 is 13 residues. Germline lookup yields CDR1 GTSNPN and CDR2 SVGIG (reference sequence). Germline trimming cut 3 bases from V and 1 base from J; bases unmatched to any gene: 2. The CDR3 protein is CAWRQGRNTEAFF. CDR3 bases: TGTGCCTGGAGACAGGGGCGGAACACTGAAGCTTTCTTT. The full variable domain, its missing parts supplied by reference TRBV30 and TRBJ1-1, is SQTIHQWPATLVQPVGSPLSLECTVEGTSNPNLYWYRQAAGRGLQLLFYSVGIGQISSEVPQNLSASRPQDRQFILSSKKLLLSDSGFYLCAWRQGRNTEAFFGQGTRLTVV.